What follows is one TCR beta chain and its context. Antigen specificity is unknown. Each sample had two DNA replicates, roughly 0.5 ug blood or around 1.4 ug tissue. The table came from immunoSEQ multiplex PCR; TCRdb's copy has only in-frame clones and leaves some out. The sample lists nearly 70,000 clones; more than 70% were seen once. These data come from a study of early stage breast cancer tumors. Study results and limitations: Blood repertoires resembled normal breast more than tumor. Tumors had roughly 2.4-fold higher T cell density and higher clonality than adjacent normal breast tissue. Most shared enriched TCRB sequences were commonly generated ones.

Deletions cut 5 bases from V and 1 base from J, with 15 bases between. Germline values: CDR1 SGHDN, CDR2 FVKESK. The length of the CDR3 is 16 residues. The chain carries TRBV14 and TRBJ2-1; D perhaps matches TRBD1 (6 bases). Sequenced input: blood. The clonotype originates from a person in their 40s with breast cancer. The CDR3 DNA reads as TGTGCCAGCAGCACCCAACAGGGAAGTTCCTACAATGAGCAGTTCTTC. Encoded protein: CASSTQQGSSYNEQFF.